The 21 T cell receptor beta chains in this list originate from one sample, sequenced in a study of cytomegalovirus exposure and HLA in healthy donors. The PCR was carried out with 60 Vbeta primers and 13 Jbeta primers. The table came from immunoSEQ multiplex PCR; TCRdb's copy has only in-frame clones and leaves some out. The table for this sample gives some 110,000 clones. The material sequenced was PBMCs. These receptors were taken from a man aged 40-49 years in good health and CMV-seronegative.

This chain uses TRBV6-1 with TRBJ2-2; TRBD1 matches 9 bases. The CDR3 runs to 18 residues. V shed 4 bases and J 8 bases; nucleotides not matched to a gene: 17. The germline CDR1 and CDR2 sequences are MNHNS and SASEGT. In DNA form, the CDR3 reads TGTGCCAGCAGTGTCCGGGACAGGGCTGGGGGAGCATCTGGGGAGCTGTTTTTT. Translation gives CASSVRDRAGGASGELFF.

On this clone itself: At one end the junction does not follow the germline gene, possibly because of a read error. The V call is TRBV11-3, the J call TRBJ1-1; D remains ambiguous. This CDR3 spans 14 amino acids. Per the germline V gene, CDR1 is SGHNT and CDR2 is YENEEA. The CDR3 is CASSLGRRNSEAFF. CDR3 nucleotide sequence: TGTGCCAGCAGCTTAGGCAGGAGGAACTCTGAAGCTTTCTTT.

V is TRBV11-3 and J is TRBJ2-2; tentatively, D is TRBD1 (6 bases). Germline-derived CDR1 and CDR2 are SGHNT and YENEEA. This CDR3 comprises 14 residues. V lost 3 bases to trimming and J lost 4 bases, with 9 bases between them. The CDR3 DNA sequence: TGTGCCAGCAGCTTCCAGGGGAGCACCGGGGAGCTGTTTTTT. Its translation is CASSFQGSTGELFF.

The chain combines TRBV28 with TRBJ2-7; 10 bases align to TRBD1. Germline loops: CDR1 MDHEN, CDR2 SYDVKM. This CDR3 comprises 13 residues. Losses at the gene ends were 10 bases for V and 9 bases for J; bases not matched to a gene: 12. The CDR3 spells CAISGQGTGGQYF. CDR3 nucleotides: TGTGCCATTTCGGGACAGGGGACGGGGGGGCAGTACTTC. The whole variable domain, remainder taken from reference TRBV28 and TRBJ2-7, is DVKVTQSSRYLVKRTGEKVFLECVQDMDHENMFWYRQDPGLGLRLIYFSYDVKMKEKGDIPEGYSVSREKKERFSLILESASTNQTSMYLCAISGQGTGGQYFGPGTRLTVT.

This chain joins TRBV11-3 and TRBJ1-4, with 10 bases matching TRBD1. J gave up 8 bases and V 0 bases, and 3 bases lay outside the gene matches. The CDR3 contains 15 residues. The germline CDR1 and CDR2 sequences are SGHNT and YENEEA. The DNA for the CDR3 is TGTGCCAGCAGCTTAGAAGGGACAGGGGTCGAAAAACTGTTTTTT. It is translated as CASSLEGTGVEKLFF.

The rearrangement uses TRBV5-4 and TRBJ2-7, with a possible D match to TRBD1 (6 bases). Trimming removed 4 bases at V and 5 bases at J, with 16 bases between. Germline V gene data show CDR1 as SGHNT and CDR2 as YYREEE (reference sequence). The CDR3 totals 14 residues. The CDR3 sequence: CASSPRRGIHEQYF. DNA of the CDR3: TGTGCCAGCAGCCCGCGTAGGGGGATCCACGAGCAGTACTTC.

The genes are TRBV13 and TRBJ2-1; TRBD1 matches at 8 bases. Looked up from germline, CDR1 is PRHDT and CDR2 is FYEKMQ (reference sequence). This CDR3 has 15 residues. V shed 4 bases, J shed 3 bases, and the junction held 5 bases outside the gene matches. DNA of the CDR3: TGTGCCAGCAGCTCCCGCGACAGGGGCTACAATGAGCAGTTCTTC. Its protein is CASSSRDRGYNEQFF. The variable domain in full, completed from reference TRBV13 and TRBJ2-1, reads AAGVIQSPRHLIKEKRETATLKCYPIPRHDTVYWYQQGPGQDPQFLISFYEKMQSDKGSIPDRFSAQQFSDYHSELNMSSLELGDSALYFCASSSRDRGYNEQFFGPGTRLTVL.

CDR3 amino acids: CASSDRDRVTGELFF. The CDR3 nucleotides are TGTGCCAGCAGCGACCGGGACAGGGTGACCGGGGAGCTGTTTTTT. This sequence joins TRBV7-2 and TRBJ2-2; TRBD1 matches at 9 bases. V dropped 5 bases and J dropped 5; count of bases not matched to a gene: 6. The CDR3 contains 15 residues. CDR1 is SGHTA and CDR2 is FQGNSA in the germline V gene.

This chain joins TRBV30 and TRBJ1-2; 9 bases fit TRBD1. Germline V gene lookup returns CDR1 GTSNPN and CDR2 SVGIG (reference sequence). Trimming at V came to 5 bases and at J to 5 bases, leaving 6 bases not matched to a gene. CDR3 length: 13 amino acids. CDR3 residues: CAWSFGQGYGYTF. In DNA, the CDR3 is TGTGCCTGGTCCTTCGGACAGGGGTATGGCTACACCTTC. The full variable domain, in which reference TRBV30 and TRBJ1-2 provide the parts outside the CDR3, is SQTIHQWPATLVQPVGSPLSLECTVEGTSNPNLYWYRQAAGRGLQLLFYSVGIGQISSEVPQNLSASRPQDRQFILSSKKLLLSDSGFYLCAWSFGQGYGYTFGSGTRLTVV.

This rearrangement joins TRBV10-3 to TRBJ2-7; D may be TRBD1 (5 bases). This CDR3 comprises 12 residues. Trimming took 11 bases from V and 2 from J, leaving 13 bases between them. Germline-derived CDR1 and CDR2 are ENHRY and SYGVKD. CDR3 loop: CAASLGAYEQYF. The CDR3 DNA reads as TGTGCCGCCTCTCTAGGGGCCTACGAGCAGTACTTC.

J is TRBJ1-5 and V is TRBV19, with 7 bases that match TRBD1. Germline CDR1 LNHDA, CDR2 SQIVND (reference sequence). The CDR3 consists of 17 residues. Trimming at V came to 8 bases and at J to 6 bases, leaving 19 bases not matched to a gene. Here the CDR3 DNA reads TGTGCCAGTGGAAGGACAGGTGGAGGGCCGACGGGTCAGCCCCAGCATTTT. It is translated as CASGRTGGGPTGQPQHF.

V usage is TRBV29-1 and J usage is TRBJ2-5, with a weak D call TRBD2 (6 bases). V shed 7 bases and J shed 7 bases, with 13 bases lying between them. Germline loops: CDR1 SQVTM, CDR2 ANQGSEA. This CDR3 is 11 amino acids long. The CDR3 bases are TGCAGCGGGGCATGGGGGGTGACCCAGTACTTC. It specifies CSGAWGVTQYF.

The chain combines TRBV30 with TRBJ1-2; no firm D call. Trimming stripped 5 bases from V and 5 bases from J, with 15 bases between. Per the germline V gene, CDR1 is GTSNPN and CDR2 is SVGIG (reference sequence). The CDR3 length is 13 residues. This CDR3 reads CAWGPLRGYGYTF. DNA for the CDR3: TGTGCCTGGGGCCCTCTCCGGGGATATGGCTACACCTTC.

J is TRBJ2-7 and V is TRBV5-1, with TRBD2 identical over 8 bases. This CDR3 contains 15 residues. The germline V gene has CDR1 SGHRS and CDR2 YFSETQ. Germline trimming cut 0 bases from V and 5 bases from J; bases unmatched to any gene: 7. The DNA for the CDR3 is TGCGCCAGCAGCTTGGGGCGGGGGGAGGTCGACGAGCAGTACTTC. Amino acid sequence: CASSLGRGEVDEQYF.

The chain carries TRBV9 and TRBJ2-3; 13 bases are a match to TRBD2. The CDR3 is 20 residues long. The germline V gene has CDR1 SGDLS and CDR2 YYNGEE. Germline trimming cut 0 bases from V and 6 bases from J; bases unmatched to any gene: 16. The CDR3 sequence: CASSVVGGGGLAGSLDTQYF. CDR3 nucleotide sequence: TGTGCCAGCAGCGTAGTAGGAGGGGGGGGACTAGCGGGATCCCTTGATACGCAGTATTTT.

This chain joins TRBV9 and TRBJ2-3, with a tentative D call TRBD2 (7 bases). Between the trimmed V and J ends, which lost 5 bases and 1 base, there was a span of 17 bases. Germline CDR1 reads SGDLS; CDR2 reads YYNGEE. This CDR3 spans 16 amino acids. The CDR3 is CASRASGAGGTDTQYF. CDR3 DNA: TGTGCCAGCAGAGCCTCGGGGGCGGGAGGCACAGATACGCAGTATTTT.

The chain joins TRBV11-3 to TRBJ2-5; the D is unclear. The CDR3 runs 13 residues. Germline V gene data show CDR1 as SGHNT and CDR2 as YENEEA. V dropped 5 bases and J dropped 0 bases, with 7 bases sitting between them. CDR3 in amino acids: CASSASYQETQYF. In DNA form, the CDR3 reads TGTGCCAGCAGCGCGAGTTACCAAGAGACCCAGTACTTC.

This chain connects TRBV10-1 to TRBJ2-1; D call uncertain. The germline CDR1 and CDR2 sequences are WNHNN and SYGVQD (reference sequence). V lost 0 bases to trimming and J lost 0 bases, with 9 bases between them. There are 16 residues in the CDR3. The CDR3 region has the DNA TGCGCCAGCAGTGAGTCTGGTTCCAGCTCCTACAATGAGCAGTTCTTC. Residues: CASSESGSSSYNEQFF.

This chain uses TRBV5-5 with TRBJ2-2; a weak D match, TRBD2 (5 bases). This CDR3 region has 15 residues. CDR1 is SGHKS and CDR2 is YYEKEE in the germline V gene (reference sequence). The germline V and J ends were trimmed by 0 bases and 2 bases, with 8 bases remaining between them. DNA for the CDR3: TGTGCCAGCAGCTTGGCGGGATTTAACACCGGGGAGCTGTTTTTT. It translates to CASSLAGFNTGELFF. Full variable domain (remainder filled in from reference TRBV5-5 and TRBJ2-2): DAGVTQSPTHLIKTRGQQVTLRCSPISGHKSVSWYQQVLGQGPQFIFQYYEKEERGRGNFPDRFSARQFPNYSSELNVNALLLGDSALYLCASSLAGFNTGELFFGEGSRLTVL.

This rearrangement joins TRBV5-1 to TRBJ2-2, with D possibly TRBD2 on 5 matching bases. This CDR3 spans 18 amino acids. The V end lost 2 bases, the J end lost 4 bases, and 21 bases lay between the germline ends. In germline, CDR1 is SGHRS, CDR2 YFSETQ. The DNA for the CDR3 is TGCGCCAGCAGCTTTAGCCCCCGCGGCGGGTCGGTCACCGGGGAGCTGTTTTTT. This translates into CASSFSPRGGSVTGELFF.

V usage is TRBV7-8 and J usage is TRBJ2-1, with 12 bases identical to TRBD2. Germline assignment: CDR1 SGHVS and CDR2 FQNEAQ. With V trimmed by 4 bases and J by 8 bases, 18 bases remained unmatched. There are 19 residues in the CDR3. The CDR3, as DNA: TGTGCCAGCAGCTCGCTCCAGGGGCCGCACACTAGCGGGAGGTATGAGCAGTTCTTC. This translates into CASSSLQGPHTSGRYEQFF.